This section outlines one TCR beta chain sequence together with its context. The junction differs from germline at one of its ends, possibly a read error. This entry comes from a study of blood T cell repertoires in COVID-19. Overall study: Nucleic acid was either cDNA or gDNA, and it came from T cells, B-cell-depleted T cells, or PBMCs.

Per germline, CDR1 LNHNV and CDR2 YYDKDF (reference sequence). The CDR3 spans 18 residues. The authors' processing: Estimation of nucleated cell counts relied on the amplification of reference gene primers. Sequencing was performed with immunoSEQ multiplex PCR; in TCRdb, only in-frame clones are kept and a portion is missing. V and J calls and clone size are copied from that table; D and trimming were computed from the DNA. The repertoire has 50,000 to 60,000 clones, approximately 91% of them found once; the top ten carry 27%. The sequenced sample was peripheral blood. The V call is TRBV15, the J call TRBJ2-1; 9 nucleotides agree with TRBD1. The sequence was collected from a human donor in a cohort sampled during active COVID-19. CDR3 in amino acids: CATSRVPPDRGTYNEQLF. CDR3 coding DNA: TGTGCCACCAGCAGAGTTCCCCCTGACAGGGGGACCTACAATGAGCAGCTCTTC.